This T cell receptor (beta chain) was retrieved from a study of cytomegalovirus exposure and HLA in healthy donors. Note on this clone: Antigen unknown.

Notes on the study in general: Immune exposure was documented only through CMV serostatus. The classifier, whose performance was assessed in both the original and validation cohorts, reportedly diagnosed cytomegalovirus status with high specificity and sensitivity. Altogether, about 160 TCR beta chains were recorded as cytomegalovirus-associated.

The germline V and J ends were trimmed by 0 bases and 2 bases, with 12 bases remaining between them. Germline V gene sequence: CDR1 SGHDT, CDR2 YYEEEE. This CDR3 is built from 16 residues. PCR employed 60 Vbeta and 13 Jbeta primers. Sequencing used immunoSEQ multiplex PCR; TCRdb keeps in-frame clones, though not all of them. The table includes over 200,000 clones, under 90% detected once. The clonotype comes from a human donor in good health. The gene calls are TRBV5-6 and TRBJ2-1; D is possibly TRBD2 (7 bases). The sample consisted of PBMCs. The CDR3, as DNA: TGTGCCAGCAGCTTGGATCGGGGGGCCACCTACAATGAGCAGTTCTTC. Protein sequence: CASSLDRGATYNEQFF.